What follows are 25 T cell receptor beta chains derived from one specimen sequenced in a study of blood T cell repertoires in COVID-19. This table comes from immunoSEQ multiplex PCR, and its TCRdb copy is limited to in-frame clones, with some not included. The repertoire holds approximately 220,000 clones, with 80% to 90% as singletons. Sample: peripheral blood. The origin of the receptors is a woman older than 75 with acute or convalescent COVID-19.

This chain links TRBV5-1 with TRBJ1-1, with 8 bases that match TRBD1. The CDR3 is made up of 14 amino acids. The junction had 9 bases not matched to a gene; V was cut back by 4 bases and J by 7 bases. Per the germline V gene, CDR1 is SGHRS and CDR2 is YFSETQ. The CDR3 DNA reads TGCGCCAGCAGCCCACGGACAGGGAACGGTGAAGCTTTCTTT. Its translation is CASSPRTGNGEAFF.

The chain is built from TRBV7-2 and TRBJ1-2; no reliable D call. Germline V gene data show CDR1 as SGHTA and CDR2 as FQGNSA. This CDR3 is built from 14 residues. V was trimmed by 1 base and J by 0 bases, leaving 6 bases between them. The CDR3 nucleotides are TGTGCCAGCAGCTTAGACCCAGCTAACTATGGCTACACCTTC. As protein: CASSLDPANYGYTF. The whole variable domain, filled in from reference TRBV7-2 and TRBJ1-2, reads GAGVSQSPSNKVTEKGKDVELRCDPISGHTALYWYRQSLGQGLEFLIYFQGNSAPDKSGLPSDRFSAERTGGSVSTLTIQRTQQEDSAVYLCASSLDPANYGYTFGSGTRLTVV.

This chain connects TRBV23-1 to TRBJ2-3, with TRBD1 matching over 7 bases. TRBV23-1 is recorded as an ORF, its role being uncertain. The CDR3 is 13 residues long. V dropped 11 bases and J dropped 7; count of bases not matched to a gene: 12. For the CDR3, the DNA is TGCGCCGGACAGGACCAGGAGAGATATACGCAGTATTTT. This sequence encodes CAGQDQERYTQYF.

This clone is a singleton in its sample. The chain recombines TRBV28 with TRBJ2-3, with D possibly matching TRBD2 (6 bases). V shed 7 bases and J shed 1 base, with 15 bases lying between them. The CDR3 contains 15 residues. Germline CDR1 reads MDHEN; CDR2 reads SYDVKM. CDR3 amino acids: CASIGGQFRTDTQYF. CDR3 sequence (DNA): TGTGCCAGCATTGGAGGGCAGTTTCGCACAGATACGCAGTATTTT. Full variable domain (outside the CDR3, taken from reference TRBV28 and TRBJ2-3): DVKVTQSSRYLVKRTGEKVFLECVQDMDHENMFWYRQDPGLGLRLIYFSYDVKMKEKGDIPEGYSVSREKKERFSLILESASTNQTSMYLCASIGGQFRTDTQYFGPGTRLTVL.

Here the CDR3 DNA reads TGTGCCAGCAGTTACTCCCAGGCCTTCGAGCAGTACTTC. Translated: CASSYSQAFEQYF. The chain joins TRBV6-5 to TRBJ2-7, with D uncertain. The CDR3 has 13 amino acids. Trimming cost V 0 bases and J 6 bases, with 9 bases left between them. CDR1 and CDR2 from the germline V gene are MNHEY and SVGAGI.

The CDR3 region has the DNA TGTGCCACCAGCGTTAGACAGGGGGGAAACACCGGGGAGCTGTTTTTT. As protein: CATSVRQGGNTGELFF. The gene calls are TRBV15 and TRBJ2-2, with 9 nucleotides matching TRBD1. V trimming: 5 bases; J trimming: 2 bases; junction bases outside the gene matches: 6. Per germline, CDR1 LNHNV and CDR2 YYDKDF (reference sequence). CDR3 length: 16 amino acids.

This chain connects TRBV19 to TRBJ2-7, with TRBD1 as a possible D gene (6 bases). V was cut by 4 bases and J by 3 bases, with 13 bases left in between. Germline loops: CDR1 LNHDA, CDR2 SQIVND (reference sequence). The CDR3 has 14 amino acids. The chain's CDR3 is CASSKTGRHYEQYF. The CDR3 nucleotides are TGTGCCAGTAGTAAAACAGGGAGACACTACGAGCAGTACTTC.

This clone was found once. The V call is TRBV5-1, the J call TRBJ2-1; 7 nucleotides align to TRBD2. J gave up 6 bases and V 0 bases, and 3 bases lay outside the gene matches. The CDR3 runs 14 residues. CDR1 is SGHRS and CDR2 is YFSETQ in the germline V gene. The CDR3 coding sequence is TGCGCCAGCAGCTTGGCCTCTAGCGGCAATGAGCAGTTCTTC. Translated, it gives CASSLASSGNEQFF.

The chain uses TRBV15 and TRBJ2-5; TRBD1 matches 7 bases. Losses at the gene ends were 5 bases for V and 5 bases for J; bases not matched to a gene: 11. The CDR3 spans 15 residues. Germline CDR1 reads LNHNV; CDR2 reads YYDKDF (reference sequence). The CDR3: CATSLEGAISETQYF. The CDR3 bases are TGTGCCACCAGCCTCGAGGGGGCGATAAGTGAGACCCAGTACTTC.

The chain employs TRBV5-1 and TRBJ2-2; TRBD1 matches at 9 bases. Germline V gene sequence: CDR1 SGHRS, CDR2 YFSETQ. The J segment lost 7 bases and the V segment lost 5 bases, leaving 6 bases of the junction unmatched. The CDR3 consists of 14 residues. The CDR3 sequence is CASRTGGFSGELFF. The CDR3 DNA reads as TGCGCCAGCAGGACAGGGGGGTTCAGCGGGGAGCTGTTTTTT.

This clone was observed once. The chain couples TRBV5-6 to TRBJ1-2; 8 bases agree with TRBD1. The ends lost 0 bases at V and 5 bases at J; junction bases unmatched: 12. Germline V CDR1 and CDR2: SGHDT, YYEEEE. The CDR3 has 17 amino acids. CDR3 region: CASSLAGGFVISYGYTF. The DNA for the CDR3 is TGTGCCAGCAGCTTGGCAGGGGGCTTCGTTATAAGTTATGGCTACACCTTC.

The V gene is TRBV10-3, the J gene TRBJ1-2; possible D gene TRBD1, 6 bases. The CDR3 length is 14 residues. The V end lost 2 bases, the J end lost 2 bases, and 9 bases lay between the germline ends. In germline, CDR1 is ENHRY, CDR2 SYGVKD. CDR3 protein: CAISERTGNYGYTF. CDR3 coding DNA: TGTGCCATCAGTGAGCGTACAGGGAACTATGGCTACACCTTC.

The chain is built from TRBV5-4 and TRBJ1-5, with D perhaps matching TRBD1 (6 bases). The V and J ends lost 0 bases and 5 bases respectively, with 6 bases between them. This CDR3 is built from 13 residues. Germline CDR1 is SGHNT and CDR2 is YYREEE (reference sequence). CDR3 bases: TGTGCCAGCAGCTTGGACAGGGATCAGCCCCAGCATTTT. Protein sequence: CASSLDRDQPQHF. Variable domain in full (rest from reference TRBV5-4 and TRBJ1-5): ETGVTQSPTHLIKTRGQQVTLRCSSQSGHNTVSWYQQALGQGPQFIFQYYREEENGRGNFPPRFSGLQFPNYSSELNVNALELDDSALYLCASSLDRDQPQHFGDGTRLSIL.

The V call is TRBV14, the J call TRBJ2-1, with a possible D match to TRBD2 (6 bases). Trimming removed 1 base from V and 15 bases from J, with 13 bases in between. In germline, CDR1 is SGHDN, CDR2 FVKESK. This CDR3 has 12 amino acids. The CDR3 DNA follows: TGTGCCAGCAGCCAAGTCCCAACTAGCCCGTTCTTC. Protein: CASSQVPTSPFF.

V usage is TRBV6-4 and J usage is TRBJ1-2; D might be TRBD1 (6 bases). The CDR3 is 15 amino acids. Germline CDR1 is MRHNA and CDR2 is SNTAGT. The V end lost 2 bases, the J end lost 5 bases, and 15 bases lay between the germline ends. In DNA form, the CDR3 reads TGTGCCAGCAGTGACCTGAACACAGGGTTGTATGGCTACACCTTC. Its protein is CASSDLNTGLYGYTF.

The J gene is TRBJ1-1, the V gene TRBV18, with D perhaps matching TRBD1 (5 bases). This CDR3 has 14 amino acids. V lost 3 bases to trimming and J lost 1 base, with 9 bases between them. Germline values: CDR1 KGHSH, CDR2 LQKENI. The CDR3 protein is CASSPAGGNTEAFF. As DNA, the CDR3 is TGTGCCAGCTCACCCGCGGGGGGGAACACTGAAGCTTTCTTT.

This sequence joins TRBV4-3 and TRBJ2-3, with TRBD2 identical over 10 bases. The CDR3 length is 17 residues. V lost 4 bases to trimming and J lost 10 bases; unmatched junction nucleotides: 17. Germline CDR1 LGHNA, CDR2 YSLEER. CDR3 sequence reads: CASSPFTSGDLPGAQYF. The CDR3 coding sequence is TGCGCCAGCAGCCCCTTCACTAGCGGGGACCTTCCGGGGGCGCAGTATTTT.

The V gene is TRBV30, the J gene TRBJ2-7, with D tentatively TRBD1 (6 bases). Germline CDR1 reads GTSNPN; CDR2 reads SVGIG (reference sequence). Trimming took 3 bases from V and 0 from J, leaving 12 bases between them. The CDR3 length is 14 residues. For the CDR3, the DNA is TGTGCCTGGAGACAGGGATCATCCTCCTACGAGCAGTACTTC. This translates into CAWRQGSSSYEQYF. Looking up the rest from reference TRBV30 and TRBJ2-7 gives the full variable domain: SQTIHQWPATLVQPVGSPLSLECTVEGTSNPNLYWYRQAAGRGLQLLFYSVGIGQISSEVPQNLSASRPQDRQFILSSKKLLLSDSGFYLCAWRQGSSSYEQYFGPGTRLTVT.

The V call is TRBV7-9, the J call TRBJ1-1; D is unclear. The CDR3 extends over 11 amino acids. The V gene's germline CDR1 is SEHNR and CDR2 FQNEAQ (reference sequence). V was shortened by 4 bases and J by 6 bases, with 6 bases between the two germline ends. In nucleotides, the CDR3 is TGTGCCAGCAGCTACACCCCTGAAGCTTTCTTT. This translates into CASSYTPEAFF.

V gene TRBV18 combines with J gene TRBJ1-6, with D possibly matching TRBD1 (5 bases). V dropped 3 bases and J dropped 7 bases, with 10 bases sitting between them. The CDR3 is made up of 14 amino acids. Per the germline V gene, CDR1 is KGHSH and CDR2 is LQKENI. CDR3 in amino acids: CASSPGRTNSPLHF. The CDR3 DNA sequence: TGTGCCAGCTCACCCGGACGGACAAATTCACCCCTCCACTTT.

The sample holds a few counts of this clone. The J gene is TRBJ1-3, the V gene TRBV10-3; D possibly corresponds to TRBD1 (5 bases). Germline CDR1 ENHRY, CDR2 SYGVKD. This CDR3 contains 15 residues. Trimming cost V 4 bases and J 0 bases, with 10 bases left between them. The CDR3 loop reads CAISAGLISGNTIYF. The CDR3 DNA reads TGTGCCATCAGTGCGGGACTGATCTCTGGAAACACCATATATTTT.

By its share, this clone is medium-sized. The V and J genes are TRBV10-1 and TRBJ2-2; the match to TRBD1 covers 7 bases. Germline CDR1 reads WNHNN; CDR2 reads SYGVQD (reference sequence). The CDR3 has 18 residues. V lost 6 bases to trimming and J lost 2 bases; unmatched junction nucleotides: 15. The CDR3 is CASSSGSFGTANTGELFF. CDR3 DNA: TGCGCCAGCAGCTCCGGTTCTTTCGGGACAGCTAACACCGGGGAGCTGTTTTTT.

The J gene is TRBJ2-7, the V gene TRBV28, with D unclear. The V gene lost 6 bases and the J gene lost 2 bases, with 17 bases spanning the gap. In germline, CDR1 is MDHEN, CDR2 SYDVKM. CDR3 size: 15 residues. The CDR3 region has the DNA TGTGCCAGCAGCTCCCGTCTAGGTCCTCCCTACGAGCAGTACTTC. It encodes CASSSRLGPPYEQYF.

The chain is built from TRBV27 and TRBJ2-7, with TRBD2 matching over 12 bases. From germline, CDR1 is MNHEY and CDR2 SMNVEV (reference sequence). J gave up 2 bases and V 7 bases, and 12 bases lay outside the gene matches. The CDR3 consists of 17 residues. The CDR3, as DNA: TGTGCCAGCATAGGACTAGCGGGGCCAGGGTCCACCTACGAGCAGTACTTC. Translating gives CASIGLAGPGSTYEQYF.

The genes are TRBV19 and TRBJ1-4; 8 bases fit TRBD1. This CDR3 contains 15 residues. Germline loops: CDR1 LNHDA, CDR2 SQIVND (reference sequence). V was pared by 3 bases and J by 2 bases, with 2 bases of the junction left unmatched. CDR3 coding DNA: TGTGCCAGTAGTATGTACAGGGGGACTAATGAAAAACTGTTTTTT. Residues: CASSMYRGTNEKLFF.